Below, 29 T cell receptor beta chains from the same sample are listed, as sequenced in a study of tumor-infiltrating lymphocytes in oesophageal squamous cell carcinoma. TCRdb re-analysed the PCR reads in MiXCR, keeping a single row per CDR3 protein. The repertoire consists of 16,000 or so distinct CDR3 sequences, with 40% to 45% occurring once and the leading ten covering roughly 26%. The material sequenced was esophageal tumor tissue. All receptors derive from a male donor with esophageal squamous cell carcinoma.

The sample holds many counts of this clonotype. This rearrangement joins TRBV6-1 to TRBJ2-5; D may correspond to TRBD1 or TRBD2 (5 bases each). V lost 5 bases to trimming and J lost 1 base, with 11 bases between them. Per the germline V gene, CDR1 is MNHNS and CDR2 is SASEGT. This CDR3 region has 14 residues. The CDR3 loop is CASSLGTSQETQYF. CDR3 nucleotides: TGTGCCAGCAGTCTCGGGACGTCCCAAGAGACCCAGTACTTC.

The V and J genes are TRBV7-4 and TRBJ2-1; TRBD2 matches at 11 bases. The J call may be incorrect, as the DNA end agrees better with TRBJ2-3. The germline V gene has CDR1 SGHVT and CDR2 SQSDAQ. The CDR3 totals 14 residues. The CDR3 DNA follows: TGTGCCAGCAGCTTTACTAGCGGGAGAGATACGCAGTATTTT. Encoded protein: CASSFTSGRDTQYF.

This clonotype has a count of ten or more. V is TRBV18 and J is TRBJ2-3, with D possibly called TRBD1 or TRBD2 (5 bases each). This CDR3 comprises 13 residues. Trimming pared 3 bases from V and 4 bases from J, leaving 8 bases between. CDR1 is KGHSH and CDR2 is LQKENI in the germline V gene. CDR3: CASSPGTSDTQYF. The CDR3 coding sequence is TGTGCCAGCTCACCTGGGACCTCAGATACGCAGTATTTT.

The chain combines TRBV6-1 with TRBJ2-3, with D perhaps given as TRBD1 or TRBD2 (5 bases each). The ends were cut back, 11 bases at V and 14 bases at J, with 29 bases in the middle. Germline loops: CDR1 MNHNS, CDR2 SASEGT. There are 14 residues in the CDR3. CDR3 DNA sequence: TGTGCCGGGAATATCGGGACGAACACCGGGGAGCTGTATTTT. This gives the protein CAGNIGTNTGELYF.

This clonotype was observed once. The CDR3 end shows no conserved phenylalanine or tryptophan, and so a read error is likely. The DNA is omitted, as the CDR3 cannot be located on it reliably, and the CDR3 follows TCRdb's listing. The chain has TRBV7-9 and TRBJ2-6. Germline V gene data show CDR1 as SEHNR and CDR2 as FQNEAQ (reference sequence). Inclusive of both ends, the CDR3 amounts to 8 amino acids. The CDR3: CASSPGTS.

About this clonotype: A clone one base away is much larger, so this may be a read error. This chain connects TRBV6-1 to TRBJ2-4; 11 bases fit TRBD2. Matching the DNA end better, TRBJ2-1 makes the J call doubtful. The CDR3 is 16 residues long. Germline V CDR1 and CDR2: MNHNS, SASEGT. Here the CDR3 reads CASRMTSGKFSYEQFF. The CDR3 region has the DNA TGTGCCAGCAGAATGACTAGCGGGAAGTTCTCCTACGAGCAGTTCTTC.

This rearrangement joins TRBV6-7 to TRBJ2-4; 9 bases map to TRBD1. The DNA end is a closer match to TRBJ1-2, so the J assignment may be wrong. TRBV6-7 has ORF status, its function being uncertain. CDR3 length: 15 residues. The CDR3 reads CASSYSAGQGNGYTF. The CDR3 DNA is TGTGCCAGCAGTTACTCCGCAGGACAGGGGAATGGCTACACCTTC.

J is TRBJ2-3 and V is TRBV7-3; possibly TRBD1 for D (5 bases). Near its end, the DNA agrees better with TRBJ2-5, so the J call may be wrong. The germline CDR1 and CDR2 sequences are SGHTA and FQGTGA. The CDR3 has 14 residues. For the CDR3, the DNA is TGTGCCAGCAGCCTCGTCGACAGTCAGGGGACCCAGTACTTC. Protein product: CASSLVDSQGTQYF.

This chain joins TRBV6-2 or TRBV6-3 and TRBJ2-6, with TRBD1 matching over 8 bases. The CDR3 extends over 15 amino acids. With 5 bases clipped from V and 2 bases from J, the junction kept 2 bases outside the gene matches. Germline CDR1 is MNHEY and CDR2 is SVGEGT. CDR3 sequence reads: CASSADRAGANVLTF. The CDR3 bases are TGTGCCAGCAGTGCGGACAGGGCTGGGGCCAACGTCCTGACTTTC.

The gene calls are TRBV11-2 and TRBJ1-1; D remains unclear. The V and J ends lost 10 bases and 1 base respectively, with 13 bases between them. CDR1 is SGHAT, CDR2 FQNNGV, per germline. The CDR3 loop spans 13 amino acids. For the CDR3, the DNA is TGTGCCACCGATCGAAGCAAGAACACTGAAGCTTTCTTT. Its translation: CATDRSKNTEAFF.

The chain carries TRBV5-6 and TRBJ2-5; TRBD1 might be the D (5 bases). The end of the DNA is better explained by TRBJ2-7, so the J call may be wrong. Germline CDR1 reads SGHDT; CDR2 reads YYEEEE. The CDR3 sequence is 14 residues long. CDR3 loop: CASSLGEGAYEQYF. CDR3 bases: TGTGCCAGCAGCTTGGGAGAAGGGGCCTACGAGCAGTACTTC.

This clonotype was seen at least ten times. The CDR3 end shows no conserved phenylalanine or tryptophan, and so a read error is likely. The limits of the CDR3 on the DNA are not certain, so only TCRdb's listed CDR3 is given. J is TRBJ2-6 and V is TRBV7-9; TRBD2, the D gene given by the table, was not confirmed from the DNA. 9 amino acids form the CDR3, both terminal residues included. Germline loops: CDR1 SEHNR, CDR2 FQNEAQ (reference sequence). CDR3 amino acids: CASSSPAER.

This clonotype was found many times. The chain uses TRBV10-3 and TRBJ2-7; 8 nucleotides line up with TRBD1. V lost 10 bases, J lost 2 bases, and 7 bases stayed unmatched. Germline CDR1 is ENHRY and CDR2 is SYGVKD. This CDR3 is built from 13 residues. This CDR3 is CASTGGNAYEQYF. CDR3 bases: TGTGCCAGCACAGGGGGGAACGCCTACGAGCAGTACTTC.

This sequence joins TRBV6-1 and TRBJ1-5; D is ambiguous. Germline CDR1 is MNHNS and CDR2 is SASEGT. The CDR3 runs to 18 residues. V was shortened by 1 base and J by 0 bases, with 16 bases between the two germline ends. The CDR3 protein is CASSEGIRVPYSNQPQHF. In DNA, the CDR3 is TGTGCCAGCAGTGAAGGTATAAGGGTCCCCTATAGCAATCAGCCCCAGCATTTT.

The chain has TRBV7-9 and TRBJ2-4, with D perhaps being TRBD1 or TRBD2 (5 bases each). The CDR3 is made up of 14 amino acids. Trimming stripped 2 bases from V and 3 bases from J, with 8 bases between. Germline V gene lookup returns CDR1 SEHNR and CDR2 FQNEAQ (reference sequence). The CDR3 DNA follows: TGTGCCAGCAGCTTAATGGGGGACAAAAACATTCAGTACTTC. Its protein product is CASSLMGDKNIQYF.

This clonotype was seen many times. The CDR3 nucleotides read TGTGCCAGCAGTGACGCCCCCGGACAGAGTAATCAGCCCCAGCATTTT. This encodes CASSDAPGQSNQPQHF. The V gene is TRBV6-1, the J gene TRBJ1-5, with a tentative D call TRBD1 (6 bases). The CDR3 length is 16 residues. Germline CDR1 reads MNHNS; CDR2 reads SASEGT. V dropped 3 bases and J dropped 4 bases, with 16 bases sitting between them.

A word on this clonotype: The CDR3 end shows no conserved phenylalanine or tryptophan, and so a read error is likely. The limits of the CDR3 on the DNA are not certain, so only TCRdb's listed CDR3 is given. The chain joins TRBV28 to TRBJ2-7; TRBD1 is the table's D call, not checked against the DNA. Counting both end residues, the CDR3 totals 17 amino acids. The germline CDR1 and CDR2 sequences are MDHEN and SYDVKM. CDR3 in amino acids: CASSLGSQGWYGYTFGS.

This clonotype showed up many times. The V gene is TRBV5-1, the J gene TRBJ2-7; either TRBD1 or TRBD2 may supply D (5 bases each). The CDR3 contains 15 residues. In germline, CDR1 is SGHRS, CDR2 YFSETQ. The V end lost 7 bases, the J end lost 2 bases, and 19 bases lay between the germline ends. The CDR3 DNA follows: TGCGCCAGCCTTTATCTGCCCGGGGCTACCTACGAGCAGTACTTC. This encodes CASLYLPGATYEQYF.

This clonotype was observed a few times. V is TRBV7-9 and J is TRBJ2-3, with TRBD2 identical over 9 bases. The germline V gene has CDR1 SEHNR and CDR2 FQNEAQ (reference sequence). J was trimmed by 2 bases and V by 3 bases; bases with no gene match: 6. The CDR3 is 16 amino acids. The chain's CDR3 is CASSLGSGRVTDTQYF. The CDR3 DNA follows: TGTGCCAGCAGCTTGGGTAGCGGGAGAGTCACAGATACGCAGTATTTT. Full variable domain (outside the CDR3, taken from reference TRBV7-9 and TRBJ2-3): DTGVSQNPRHKITKRGQNVTFRCDPISEHNRLYWYRQTLGQGPEFLTYFQNEAQLEKSRLLSDRFSAERPKGSFSTLEIQRTEQGDSAMYLCASSLGSGRVTDTQYFGPGTRLTVL.

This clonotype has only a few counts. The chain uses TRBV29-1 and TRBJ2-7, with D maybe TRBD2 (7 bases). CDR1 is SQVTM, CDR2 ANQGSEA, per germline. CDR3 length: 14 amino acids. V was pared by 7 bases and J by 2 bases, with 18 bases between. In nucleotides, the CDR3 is TGCAGCGCCACCGGGGGGCGGGGAACCTACGAGCAGTACTTC. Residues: CSATGGRGTYEQYF.

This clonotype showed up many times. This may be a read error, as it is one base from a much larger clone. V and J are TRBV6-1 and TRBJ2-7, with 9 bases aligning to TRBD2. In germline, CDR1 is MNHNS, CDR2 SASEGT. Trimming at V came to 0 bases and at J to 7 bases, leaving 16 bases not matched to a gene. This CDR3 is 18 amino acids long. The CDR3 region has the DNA TGTGCCAGCAGTGAAGCCCTTTTACCGGGGCGGGGGGGCAATGAGCAGTACTTC. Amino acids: CASSEALLPGRGGNEQYF.

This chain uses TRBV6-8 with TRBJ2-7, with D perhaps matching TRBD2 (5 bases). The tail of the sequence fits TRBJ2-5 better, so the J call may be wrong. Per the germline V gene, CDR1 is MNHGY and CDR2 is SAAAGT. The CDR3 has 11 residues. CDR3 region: CASSEGGTQYF. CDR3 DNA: TGTGCCAGCAGCGAGGGTGGGACCCAGTACTTC.

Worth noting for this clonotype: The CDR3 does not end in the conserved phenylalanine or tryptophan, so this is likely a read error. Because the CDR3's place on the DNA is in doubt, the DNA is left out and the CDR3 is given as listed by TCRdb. This CDR3 is CASSLGVAGGPGEQFFGP. This chain joins TRBV7-7 and TRBJ2-3; the D call TRBD2 from the table was never checked on the DNA. Germline V gene lookup returns CDR1 SSHAT and CDR2 FNYEAQ (reference sequence). Counting both end residues, the CDR3 totals 18 amino acids.

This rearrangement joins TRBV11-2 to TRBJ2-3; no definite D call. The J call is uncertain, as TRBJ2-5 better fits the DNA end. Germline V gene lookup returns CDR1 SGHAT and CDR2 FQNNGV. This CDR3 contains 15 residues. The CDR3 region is CASSLGFGRRETQYF. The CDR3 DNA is TGTGCCAGCAGCTTAGGGTTCGGGCGCCGGGAGACCCAGTACTTC.

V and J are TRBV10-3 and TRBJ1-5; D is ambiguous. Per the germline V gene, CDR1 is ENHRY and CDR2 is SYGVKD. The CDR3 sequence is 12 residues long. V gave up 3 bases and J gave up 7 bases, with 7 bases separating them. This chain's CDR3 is CAISDDLQPQHF. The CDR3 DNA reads TGTGCCATCAGTGATGACCTCCAGCCCCAGCATTTT.

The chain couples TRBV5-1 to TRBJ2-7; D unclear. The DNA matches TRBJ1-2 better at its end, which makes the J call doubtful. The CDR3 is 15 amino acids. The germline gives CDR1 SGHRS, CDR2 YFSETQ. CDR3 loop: CASSLGPPTNYGYTF. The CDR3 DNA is TGCGCCAGCAGCTTGGGCCCACCCACCAACTATGGCTACACCTTC.

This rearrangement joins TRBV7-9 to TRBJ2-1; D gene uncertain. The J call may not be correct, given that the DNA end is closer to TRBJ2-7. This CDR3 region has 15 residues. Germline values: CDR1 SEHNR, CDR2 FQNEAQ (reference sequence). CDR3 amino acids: CASSLDGASYNEQYF. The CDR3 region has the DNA TGTGCCAGCAGCTTAGACGGAGCCTCCTACAATGAGCAGTACTTC.

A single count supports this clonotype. The CDR3 DNA follows: TGTGCCAGCAGCTTCACTGAAAAACTGTTTTTT. It translates to CASSFTEKLFF. The V gene is TRBV7-3, the J gene TRBJ1-4; no reliable D call. V shed 3 bases and J shed 7 bases, with 3 bases lying between them. The CDR3 sequence is 11 residues long. CDR1 SGHTA and CDR2 FQGTGA come from the germline V gene.

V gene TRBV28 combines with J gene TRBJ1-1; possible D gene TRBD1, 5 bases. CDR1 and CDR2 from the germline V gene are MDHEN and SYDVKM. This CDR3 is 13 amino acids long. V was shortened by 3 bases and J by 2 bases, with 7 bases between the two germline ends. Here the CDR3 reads CASSLQGNTEAFF. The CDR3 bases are TGTGCCAGCAGTTTGCAGGGCAACACTGAAGCTTTCTTT.